The T cell receptor beta chain under discussion was sequenced for a study of T cell responses to AZD1222 COVID-19 vaccine. Across the study: Second doses at about 4 or about 12 weeks were pooled.

Study conclusions and caveats: Only a handful of AZD1222 recipients, more than five in all, had baseline seropositivity. In the spike-specific TCR repertoire, nearly half reportedly target unmutated variant regions.

The germline V and J ends were trimmed by 3 bases and 5 bases, with 16 bases remaining between them. Germline V gene sequence: CDR1 SGHRS, CDR2 YFSETQ. This CDR3 comprises 15 residues. As regards this clone: Its antigen is unknown.

The method was immunoSEQ multiplex PCR; TCRdb's version includes in-frame clones alone and lacks a portion of them. This sample has some 140,000 clones, with about four fifths found just once. The sequenced sample was peripheral blood, obtained on day 0 of AZD1222 vaccination. The chain links TRBV5-1 to TRBJ2-3, with a tentative D call TRBD1 (6 bases). The receptor's source is an adult in good health. The CDR3 DNA reads as TGCGCCAGCAGCTGGGGGCGAAGAGGCAAAGATACGCAGTATTTT. Residues: CASSWGRRGKDTQYF.